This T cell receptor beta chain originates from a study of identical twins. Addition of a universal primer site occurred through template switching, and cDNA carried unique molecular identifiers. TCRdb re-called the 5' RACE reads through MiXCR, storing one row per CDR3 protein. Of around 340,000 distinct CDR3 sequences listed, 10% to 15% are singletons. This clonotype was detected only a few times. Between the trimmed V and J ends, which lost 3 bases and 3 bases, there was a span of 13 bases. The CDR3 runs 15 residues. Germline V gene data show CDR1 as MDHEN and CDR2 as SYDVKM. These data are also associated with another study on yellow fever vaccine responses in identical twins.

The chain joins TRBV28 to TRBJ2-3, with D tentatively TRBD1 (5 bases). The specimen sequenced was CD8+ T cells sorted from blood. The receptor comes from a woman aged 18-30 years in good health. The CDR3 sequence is CASSFIRAVTDTQYF. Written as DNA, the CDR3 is TGTGCCAGCAGTTTTATCAGGGCGGTGACAGATACGCAGTATTTT.